The present T cell receptor (beta chain) was sequenced within a study of human T cells and chemical hapten exposure. Study summary: Diphenylcyclopropenone doses were given weekly to the scalps of patients across the roughly 22-week study. DPC at 0.01% went onto the upper back in patch tests, read at 6 days.

Trimming at V came to 3 bases and at J to 4 bases, leaving 2 bases not matched to a gene. The CDR3 extends over 14 amino acids. Germline CDR1 and CDR2: LGHNA and YSLEER. Specified time point: patch test 1, 2 weeks after DPC sensitization. Specified treatment: therapeutic diphenylcyclopropenone sensitization with weekly scalp DPC. There are many counts of this clonotype. MiXCR was run by TCRdb on the RACE reads, yielding one entry per CDR3 protein. Of fewer than 400,000 distinct CDR3 sequences detected, around 7% appear once; the ten largest clones hold roughly 8%. The rearrangement joins TRBV4-3 to TRBJ2-1, with 8 bases lining up with TRBD1. This material consisted of whole blood, taken in connection with sensitization to the hapten diphenylcyclopropenone (DPC). This clonotype was obtained from a woman between 18 and 29 years old with alopecia areata. Some clones in this sample may be carry-over from other donors' samples. The CDR3 region has the DNA TGCGCCAGCAGCCAGGGACAGGCGTACAATGAGCAGTTCTTC. This gives the protein CASSQGQAYNEQFF.